This TCR beta chain was identified in a study of post-analysis software for immune sequencing data. This CDR3 has 16 amino acids. After removal of 6 bases from V and 4 bases from J, the junction contained 11 bases not matched to a gene. From germline, CDR1 is DFQATT and CDR2 SNEGSKA (reference sequence). This clonotype was found a few times. What it binds is not known. Presence of unique molecular identifiers characterized the TCR beta cDNA libraries. TCRdb called the PCR reads again in MiXCR, with one record for every CDR3 protein. The sample lists some 190,000 distinct CDR3 sequences, approximately 28% seen once, with about 3.4% in the top ten. Study findings and constraints: Controls showed lower frequencies than patients for several TRBV segments, and TRBV5-6, TRBV5-1 and TRBV20-1 were among these.

Input material: blood. This TCR came from a girl aged 2-17 years with multiple sclerosis. This sequence joins TRBV20-1 and TRBJ2-3; 12 positions agree with TRBD2. CDR3 sequence: CSASGLAGSTADTQYF. The CDR3 DNA reads as TGCAGTGCCAGCGGACTAGCGGGGAGTACCGCAGATACGCAGTATTTT.